These T cell receptor beta chains were read from a single sample in a study of technical replicates of blood from a few donors. TCRdb's table, derived via immunoSEQ multiplex PCR, lists solely in-frame clones and lacks some. This table holds roughly 82,000 clones, around 96% found once. Sequenced sample: T cells isolated from PBMCs. These TCRs come from a human donor in good health. The CDR3 runs from the conserved cysteine through the conserved F or W. A D gene is named only where the DNA matches it firmly. Where a row states a size, it is once, few, many or the class of an expanded clone; other rows omit it.

V,length,D,J,size,CDR3,DNA
TRBV11-3,18,TRBD2,TRBJ2-1,once,CASSRPGLAGGPNNEQFF,TGTGCCAGCAGCCGGCCGGGACTAGCGGGAGGGCCCAACAATGAGCAGTTCTTC
TRBV7-8,16,TRBD2,TRBJ2-3,.,CASSAESGSVADTQYF,TGTGCCAGCAGCGCGGAAAGCGGGAGTGTAGCAGATACGCAGTATTTT
TRBV7-9,14,TRBD2,TRBJ2-3,.,CASSGGLAGLTQYF,TGTGCCAGCTCAGGGGGACTAGCGGGACTTACGCAGTATTTT
TRBV10-1,14,TRBD1,TRBJ2-2,.,CASSSTGETGELFF,TGCGCCAGCAGTTCTACAGGGGAGACCGGGGAGCTGTTTTTT
TRBV21-1,17,.,TRBJ2-2,.,CASSKKPGFSGTGELFF,TGTGCCAGCAGCAAAAAACCGGGATTCTCCGGCACCGGGGAGCTGTTTTTT
TRBV11-2,16,.,TRBJ1-1,.,CASSLGGRRGYTEAFF,TGTGCCAGCAGCCTGGGAGGGCGAAGGGGGTACACTGAAGCTTTCTTT
TRBV27,15,TRBD2,TRBJ2-1,once,CASSSRLAGGDEQFF,TGTGCCAGCAGTTCCAGACTAGCGGGAGGCGATGAGCAGTTCTTC
TRBV7-3,13,TRBD1,TRBJ1-2,.,CASSWGQLYGYTF,TGTGCCAGCAGCTGGGGACAGCTCTATGGCTACACCTTC
TRBV7-8,13,.,TRBJ2-7,.,CASSLRGRDEQYF,TGTGCCAGCAGCTTAAGGGGTAGGGACGAGCAGTACTTC
TRBV5-3,15,TRBD1,TRBJ1-1,.,CANTDREAVNTEAFF,TGTGCCAATACGGACAGGGAAGCGGTGAACACTGAAGCTTTCTTT
TRBV5-6,16,TRBD2,TRBJ2-1,.,CASSYDLAGAYNEQFF,TGTGCCAGCAGCTACGATCTAGCGGGAGCCTACAATGAGCAGTTCTTC
TRBV27,14,TRBD2,TRBJ2-1,.,CASRLAGGSSEQFF,TGTGCCAGCCGACTAGCGGGAGGGAGCAGTGAGCAGTTCTTC
TRBV7-9,15,TRBD1,TRBJ2-7,.,CASSLSGTGSYEQYF,TGTGCCAGCAGCTTATCCGGGACAGGGTCCTACGAGCAGTACTTC
TRBV6-5,14,.,TRBJ1-2,.,CASSQAATNYGYTF,TGTGCCAGCAGTCAGGCCGCAACTAACTATGGCTACACCTTC
TRBV4-1,15,.,TRBJ1-5,.,CASSQDGSLHQPQHF,TGCGCCAGCAGCCAAGATGGGAGTCTCCATCAGCCCCAGCATTTT
TRBV27,15,.,TRBJ2-7,.,CASSRSGALLHEQYF,TGTGCCAGCAGTCGTTCAGGGGCTCTGCTCCACGAGCAGTACTTC
TRBV25-1,13,TRBD1,TRBJ1-1,.,CASGEGQGGRAFF,TGTGCCAGCGGGGAAGGACAGGGAGGGCGAGCTTTCTTT
TRBV27,14,.,TRBJ2-3,.,CASSSLTGVDTQYF,TGTGCCAGCAGTTCCCTCACGGGGGTGGATACGCAGTATTTT
TRBV5-1,14,TRBD1,TRBJ1-2,.,CASSLRGQADGYTF,TGCGCCAGCAGCTTGAGGGGACAGGCAGATGGCTACACCTTC
TRBV9,16,TRBD1,TRBJ2-7,.,CASSFSPGTGENEQYF,TGTGCCAGCAGCTTCAGCCCCGGGACAGGGGAGAACGAGCAGTACTTC